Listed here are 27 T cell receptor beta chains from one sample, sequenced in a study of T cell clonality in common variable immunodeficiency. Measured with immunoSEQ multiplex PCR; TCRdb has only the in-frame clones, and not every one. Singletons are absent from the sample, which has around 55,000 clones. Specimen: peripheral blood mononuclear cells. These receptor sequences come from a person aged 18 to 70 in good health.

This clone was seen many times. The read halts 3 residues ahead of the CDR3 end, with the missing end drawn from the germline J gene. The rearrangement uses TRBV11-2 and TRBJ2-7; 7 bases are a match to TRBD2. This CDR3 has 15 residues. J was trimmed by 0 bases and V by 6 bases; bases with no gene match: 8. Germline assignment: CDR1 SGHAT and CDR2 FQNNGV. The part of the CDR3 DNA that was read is TGTGCCAGCAGTCAAGCTAGCGGAATCTCCTACGAG. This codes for CASSQASGISYE. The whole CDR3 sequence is CASSQASGISYEQYF.

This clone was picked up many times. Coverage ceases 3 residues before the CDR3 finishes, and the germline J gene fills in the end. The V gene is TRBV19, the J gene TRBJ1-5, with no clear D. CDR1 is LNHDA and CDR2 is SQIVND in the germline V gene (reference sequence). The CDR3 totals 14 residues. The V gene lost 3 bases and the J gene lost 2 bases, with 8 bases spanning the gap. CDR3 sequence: CASSIRFGNQPQHF. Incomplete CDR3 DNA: TGTGCCAGTAGTATCAGGTTCGGCAATCAGCCC. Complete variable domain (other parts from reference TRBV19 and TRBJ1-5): DGGITQSPKYLFRKEGQNVTLSCEQNLNHDAMYWYRQDPGQGLRLIYYSQIVNDFQKGDIAEGYSVSREKKESFPLTVTSAQKNPTAFYLCASSIRFGNQPQHFGDGTRLSIL.

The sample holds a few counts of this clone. The CDR3 spells CASSPRQVTEKLFF. The part of the CDR3 DNA that was read is TGCGCCAGCAGCCCGCGACAGGTTACCGAAAAG. The V gene is TRBV5-1, the J gene TRBJ2-2, with D possibly being TRBD1 (6 bases). The read comes to an end 3 residues before the CDR3 does, leaving the germline J gene to fill in the end. This CDR3 spans 14 amino acids. In germline, CDR1 is SGHRS, CDR2 YFSETQ.

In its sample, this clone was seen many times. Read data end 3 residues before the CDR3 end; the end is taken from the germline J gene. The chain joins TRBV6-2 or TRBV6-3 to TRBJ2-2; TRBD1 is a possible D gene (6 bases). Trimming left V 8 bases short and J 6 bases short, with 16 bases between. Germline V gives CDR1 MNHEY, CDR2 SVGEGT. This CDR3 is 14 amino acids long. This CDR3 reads CASHRASAAGELFF. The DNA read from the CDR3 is TGTGCCAGCCACAGGGCTAGTGCCGCCGGGGAG.

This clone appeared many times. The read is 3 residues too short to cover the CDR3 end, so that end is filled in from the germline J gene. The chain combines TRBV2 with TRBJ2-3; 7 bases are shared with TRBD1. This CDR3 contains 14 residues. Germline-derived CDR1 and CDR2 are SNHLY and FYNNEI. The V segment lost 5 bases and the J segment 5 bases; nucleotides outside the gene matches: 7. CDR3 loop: CASSTTGSRDTQYF. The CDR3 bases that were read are TGTGCCAGCAGTACGACAGGGAGTCGAGATACG.

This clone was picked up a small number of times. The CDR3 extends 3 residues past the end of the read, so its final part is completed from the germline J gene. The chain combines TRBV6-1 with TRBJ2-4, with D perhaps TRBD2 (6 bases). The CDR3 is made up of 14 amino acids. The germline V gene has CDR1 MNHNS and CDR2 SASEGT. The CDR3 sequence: CASSVLTEDYGQYF. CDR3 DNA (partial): TGTGCCAGCAGTGTATTGACAGAGGACTATGGT.

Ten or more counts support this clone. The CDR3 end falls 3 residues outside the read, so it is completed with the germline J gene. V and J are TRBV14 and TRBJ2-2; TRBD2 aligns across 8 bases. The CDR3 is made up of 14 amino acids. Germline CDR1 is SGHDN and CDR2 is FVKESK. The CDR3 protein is CASSQASGGAKLFF. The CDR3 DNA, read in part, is TGTGCCAGCAGCCAAGCGTCGGGGGGGGCGAAG.

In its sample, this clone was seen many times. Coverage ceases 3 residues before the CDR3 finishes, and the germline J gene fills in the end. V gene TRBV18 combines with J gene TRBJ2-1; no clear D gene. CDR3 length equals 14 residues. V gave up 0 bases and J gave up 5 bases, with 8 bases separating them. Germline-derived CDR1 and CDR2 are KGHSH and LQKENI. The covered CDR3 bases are TGTGCCAGCTCACCACCTGACAAAAACAATGAG. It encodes CASSPPDKNNE. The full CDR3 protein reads CASSPPDKNNEQFF.

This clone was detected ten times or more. CDR3 loop: CASSFSAGSPTHTQYF. CDR3 bases read: TGTGCCAGCAGCTTTTCGGCGGGGAGCCCCACTCATACG. The chain carries TRBV5-4 and TRBJ2-3; D might be TRBD2 (6 bases). The read terminates 3 residues before the CDR3 end, so the remaining end is supplied by the germline J gene. CDR1 and CDR2 (germline): SGHNT, YYREEE (reference sequence). The CDR3 contains 16 residues. Trimming removed 2 bases from V and 7 bases from J, with 20 bases in between. The whole variable domain, filled in from reference TRBV5-4 and TRBJ2-3, reads ETGVTQSPTHLIKTRGQQVTLRCSSQSGHNTVSWYQQALGQGPQFIFQYYREEENGRGNFPPRFSGLQFPNYSSELNVNALELDDSALYLCASSFSAGSPTHTQYFGPGTRLTVL.

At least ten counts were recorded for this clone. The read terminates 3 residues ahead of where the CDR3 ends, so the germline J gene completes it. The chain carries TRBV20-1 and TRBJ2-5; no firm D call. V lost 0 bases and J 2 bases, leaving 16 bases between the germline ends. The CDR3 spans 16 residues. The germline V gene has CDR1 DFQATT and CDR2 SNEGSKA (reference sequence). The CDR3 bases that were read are TGCAGTGCTAGAGATCTAAATAGGCTAGATCAAGAGACC. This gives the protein CSARDLNRLDQET. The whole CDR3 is CSARDLNRLDQETQYF.

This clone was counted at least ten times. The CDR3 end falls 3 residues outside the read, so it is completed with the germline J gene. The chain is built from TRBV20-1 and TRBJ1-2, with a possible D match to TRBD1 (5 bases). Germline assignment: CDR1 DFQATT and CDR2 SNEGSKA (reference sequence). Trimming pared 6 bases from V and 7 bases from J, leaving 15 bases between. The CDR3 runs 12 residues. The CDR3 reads CSAPPGVAGYTF. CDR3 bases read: TGCAGTGCCCCCCCGGGGGTGGCTGGC.

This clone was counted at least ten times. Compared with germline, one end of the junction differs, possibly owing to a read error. The sequenced part of the CDR3 DNA is TGCGCCAGCAGCCAAGGGGCTAGCGGGGGGGGAGCTCACGAG. Its translation is CASSQGASGGGAHE. The CDR3 as a whole reads CASSQGASGGGAHEQYF. V is TRBV4-2 and J is TRBJ2-7; 12 bases match TRBD2. The CDR3 extends 3 residues past the end of the read, so its final part is completed from the germline J gene. The germline V gene has CDR1 LGHNA and CDR2 YNFKEQ. CDR3 length equals 17 residues.

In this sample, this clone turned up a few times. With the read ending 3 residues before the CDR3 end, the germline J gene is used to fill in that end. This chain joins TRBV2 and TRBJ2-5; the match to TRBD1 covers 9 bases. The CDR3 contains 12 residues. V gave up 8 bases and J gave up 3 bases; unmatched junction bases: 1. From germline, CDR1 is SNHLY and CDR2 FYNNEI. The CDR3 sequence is CASRDREETQYF. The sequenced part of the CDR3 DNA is TGTGCCAGCCGGGACAGGGAAGAGACC.

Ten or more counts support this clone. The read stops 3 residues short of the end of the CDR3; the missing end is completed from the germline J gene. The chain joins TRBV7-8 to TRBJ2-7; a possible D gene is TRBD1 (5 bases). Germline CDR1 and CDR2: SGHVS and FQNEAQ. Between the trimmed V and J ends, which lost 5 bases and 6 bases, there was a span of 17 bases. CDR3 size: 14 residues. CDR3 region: CASSPVGPAPEQYF. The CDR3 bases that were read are TGTGCCAGCAGCCCCGTGGGGCCTGCCCCCGAG.

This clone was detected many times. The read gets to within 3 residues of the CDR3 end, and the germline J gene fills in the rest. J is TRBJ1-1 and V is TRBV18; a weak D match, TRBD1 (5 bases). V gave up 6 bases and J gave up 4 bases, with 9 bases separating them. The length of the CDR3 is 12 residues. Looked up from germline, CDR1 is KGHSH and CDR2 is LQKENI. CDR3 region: CASSFGGTEAFF. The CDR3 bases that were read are TGTGCCAGCTCTTTCGGGGGCACTGAA.

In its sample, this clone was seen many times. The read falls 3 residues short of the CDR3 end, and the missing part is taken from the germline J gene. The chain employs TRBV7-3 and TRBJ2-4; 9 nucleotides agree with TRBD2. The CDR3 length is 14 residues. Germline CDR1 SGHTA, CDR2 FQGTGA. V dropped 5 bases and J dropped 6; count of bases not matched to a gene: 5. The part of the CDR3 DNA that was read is TGTGCCAGCAGCCCAGCGGGAGGCGGAAACATT. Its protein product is CASSPAGGGNI. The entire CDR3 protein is CASSPAGGGNIQYF.

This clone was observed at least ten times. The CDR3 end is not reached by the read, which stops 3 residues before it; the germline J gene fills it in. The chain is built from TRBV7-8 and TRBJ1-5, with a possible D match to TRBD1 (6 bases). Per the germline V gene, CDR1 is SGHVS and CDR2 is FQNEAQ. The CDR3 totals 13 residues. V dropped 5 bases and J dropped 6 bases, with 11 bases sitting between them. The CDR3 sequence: CASSAQGFQPQHF. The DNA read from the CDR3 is TGTGCCAGCAGCGCACAGGGTTTTCAGCCC.

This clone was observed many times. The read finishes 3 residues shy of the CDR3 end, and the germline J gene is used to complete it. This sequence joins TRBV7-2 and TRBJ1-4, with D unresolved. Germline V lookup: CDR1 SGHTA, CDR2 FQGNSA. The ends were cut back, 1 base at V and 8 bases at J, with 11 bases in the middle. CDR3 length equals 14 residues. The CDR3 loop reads CASSLGPGNEKLFF. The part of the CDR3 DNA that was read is TGTGCCAGCAGCTTAGGTCCGGGGAACGAAAAA.

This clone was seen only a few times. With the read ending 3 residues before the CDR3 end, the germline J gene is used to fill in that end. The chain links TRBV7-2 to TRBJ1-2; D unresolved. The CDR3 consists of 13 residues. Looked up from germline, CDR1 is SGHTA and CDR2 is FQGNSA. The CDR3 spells CASSLGRNYDYTF. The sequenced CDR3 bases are TGTGCCAGCAGCTTAGGGCGGAACTACGAC.

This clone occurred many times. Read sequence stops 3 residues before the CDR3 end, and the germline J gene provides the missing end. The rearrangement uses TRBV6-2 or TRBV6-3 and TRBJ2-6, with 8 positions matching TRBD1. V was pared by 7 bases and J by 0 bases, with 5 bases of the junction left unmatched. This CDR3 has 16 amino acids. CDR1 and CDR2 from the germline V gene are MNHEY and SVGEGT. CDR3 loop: CASTLQGGSGANVLTF. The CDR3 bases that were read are TGTGCCAGCACCCTACAGGGGGGCTCTGGGGCCAACGTC.

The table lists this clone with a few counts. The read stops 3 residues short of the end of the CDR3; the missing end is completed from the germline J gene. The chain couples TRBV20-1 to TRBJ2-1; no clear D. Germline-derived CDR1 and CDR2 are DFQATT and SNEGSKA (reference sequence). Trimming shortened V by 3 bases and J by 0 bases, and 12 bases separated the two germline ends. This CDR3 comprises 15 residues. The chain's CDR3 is CSASGAPSSYNEQFF. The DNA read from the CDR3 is TGCAGTGCTAGTGGTGCCCCTAGCTCCTACAATGAG.

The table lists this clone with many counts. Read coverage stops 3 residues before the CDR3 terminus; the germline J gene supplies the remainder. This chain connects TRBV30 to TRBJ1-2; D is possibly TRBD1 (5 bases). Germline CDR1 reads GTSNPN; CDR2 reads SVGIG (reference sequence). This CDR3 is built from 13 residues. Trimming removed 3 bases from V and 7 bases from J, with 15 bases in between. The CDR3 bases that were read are TGTGCCTGGAGGGGGCGGGACTCCCGTGGC. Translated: CAWRGRDSRG. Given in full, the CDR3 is CAWRGRDSRGYTF.

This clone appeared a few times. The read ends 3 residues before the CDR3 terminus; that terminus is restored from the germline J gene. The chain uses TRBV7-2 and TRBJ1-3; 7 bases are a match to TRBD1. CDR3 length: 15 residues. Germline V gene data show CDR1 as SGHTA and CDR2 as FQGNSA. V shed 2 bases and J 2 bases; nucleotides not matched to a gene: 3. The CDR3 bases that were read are TGTGCCAGCAGCTTATCGACAGGGACTGGAAACACC. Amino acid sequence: CASSLSTGTGNT. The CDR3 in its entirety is CASSLSTGTGNTIYF.

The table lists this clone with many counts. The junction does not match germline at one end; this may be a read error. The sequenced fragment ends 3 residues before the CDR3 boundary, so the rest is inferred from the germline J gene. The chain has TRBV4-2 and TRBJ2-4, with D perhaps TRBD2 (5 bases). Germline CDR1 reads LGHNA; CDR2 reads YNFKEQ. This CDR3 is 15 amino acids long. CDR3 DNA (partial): TGCGCCAGCAGCCAAGATGGACTGGGCAAAAACATT. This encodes CASSQDGLGKNI. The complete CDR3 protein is CASSQDGLGKNIQYF.

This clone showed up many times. The sequenced CDR3 bases are TGCGCCAGCAGCTTGGGGGGGACTAGCTACTACGAG. Translated, it gives CASSLGGTSYYE. The full-length CDR3 reads as CASSLGGTSYYEQYF. The chain combines TRBV5-1 with TRBJ2-7; 9 nucleotides line up with TRBD2. The CDR3 extends 3 residues past the end of the read, so its final part is completed from the germline J gene. J lost 3 bases, V lost 0 bases, and 4 bases had no gene match. This CDR3 has 15 residues. Germline assignment: CDR1 SGHRS and CDR2 YFSETQ.

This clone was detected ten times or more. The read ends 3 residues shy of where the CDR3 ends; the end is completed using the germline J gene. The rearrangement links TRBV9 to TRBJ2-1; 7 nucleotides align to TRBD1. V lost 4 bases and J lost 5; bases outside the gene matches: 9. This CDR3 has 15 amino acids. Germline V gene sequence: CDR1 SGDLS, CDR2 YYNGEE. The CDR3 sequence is CASSLSLGTDNEQFF. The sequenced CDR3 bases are TGTGCCAGCAGCCTGTCATTGGGGACAGACAATGAG.

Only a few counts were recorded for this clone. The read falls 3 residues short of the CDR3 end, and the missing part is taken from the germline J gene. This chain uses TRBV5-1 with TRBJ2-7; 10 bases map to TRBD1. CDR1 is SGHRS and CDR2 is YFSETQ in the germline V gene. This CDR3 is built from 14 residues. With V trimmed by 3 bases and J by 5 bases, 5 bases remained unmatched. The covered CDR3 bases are TGCGCCAGCAGCTGGGGACAGGGGATGGACGAG. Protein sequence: CASSWGQGMDE. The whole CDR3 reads CASSWGQGMDEQYF.